Following are 10 T cell receptor beta chains from one sample sequenced in a study of blood T cell repertoires in COVID-19 (TCRdb year 2020). Libraries were prepared through the immunoSEQ multiplex PCR assay. Here the immuneACCESS table is served through TCRdb, limited to in-frame sequences with V and J called. Missing clones are a known gap in these copies; in checked studies unresolved V genes cover under half, and the rest lacks a known reason. The sample contains about 56,000 clones, around 80% of them found a single time. Of the sample, around 13% falls within the top ten clones. The source material was peripheral blood. The source of these receptors is a woman aged 80 or over with acute or convalescent COVID-19.

This chain uses TRBV29-1 with TRBJ1-2; 8 bases match TRBD1. The CDR3 runs to 12 residues. The V segment lost 6 bases and the J segment 8 bases; nucleotides outside the gene matches: 8. Germline V gene sequence: CDR1 SQVTM, CDR2 ANQGSEA. The CDR3 sequence is CSVQDRARGYTF. The CDR3 bases are TGCAGCGTACAGGACAGGGCGAGGGGCTACACCTTC.

This chain's CDR3 is CSASGTLAGATDTQYF. The CDR3 coding sequence is TGCAGTGCTAGTGGGACTCTAGCGGGAGCCACAGATACGCAGTATTTT. The chain is built from TRBV20-1 and TRBJ2-3; 10 positions match TRBD2. CDR3 size: 16 residues. Germline CDR1 DFQATT, CDR2 SNEGSKA (reference sequence). V gave up 3 bases and J gave up 2 bases; unmatched junction bases: 8.

This clone has more than one count but fewer than ten. The V gene is TRBV6-6, the J gene TRBJ1-1; weak D call: TRBD1 (6 bases). V lost 5 bases to trimming and J lost 11 bases, with 15 bases between them. This CDR3 is 12 amino acids long. Germline CDR1 is MNHNY and CDR2 is SVGAGI (reference sequence). CDR3 protein: CASSLKGGKAFF. Written as DNA, the CDR3 is TGTGCCAGCAGTCTGAAGGGGGGGAAGGCTTTCTTT.

The V gene is TRBV18, the J gene TRBJ1-2; perhaps TRBD1 as D (5 bases). Germline CDR1 reads KGHSH; CDR2 reads LQKENI. Trimming removed 2 bases from V and 3 bases from J, with 16 bases in between. This CDR3 region has 16 residues. The CDR3 is CASSPLAGVLDYGYTF. CDR3 nucleotide sequence: TGTGCCAGCTCACCATTGGCGGGGGTACTAGACTATGGCTACACCTTC.

The chain is built from TRBV12-5 and TRBJ2-7; the D gene is possibly TRBD1 (6 bases). The CDR3 loop spans 16 amino acids. Trimming removed 3 bases from V and 5 bases from J, with 20 bases in between. Germline CDR1 LGHNT, CDR2 FRNRAP. CDR3 protein: CASGFALGQSNHEQYF. Written as DNA, the CDR3 is TGTGCTAGTGGTTTTGCACTCGGACAGTCTAACCACGAGCAGTACTTC.

The genes are TRBV15 and TRBJ1-1, with a weak D call TRBD1 (5 bases). The CDR3 consists of 14 residues. Germline V lookup: CDR1 LNHNV, CDR2 YYDKDF (reference sequence). V was trimmed by 2 bases and J by 7 bases, leaving 14 bases between them. Here the CDR3 DNA reads TGTGCCACCAGCAGACCCCAGGGTTTGGGTGAAGCTTTCTTT. It codes for CATSRPQGLGEAFF. The full variable domain, its missing parts supplied by reference TRBV15 and TRBJ1-1, is DAMVIQNPRYQVTQFGKPVTLSCSQTLNHNVMYWYQQKSSQAPKLLFHYYDKDFNNEADTPDNFQSRRPNTSFCFLDIRSPGLGDTAMYLCATSRPQGLGEAFFGQGTRLTVV.

V usage is TRBV7-9 and J usage is TRBJ1-2; D remains ambiguous. Germline assignment: CDR1 SEHNR and CDR2 FQNEAQ (reference sequence). V lost 5 bases and J 3 bases, leaving 7 bases between the germline ends. This CDR3 has 12 amino acids. This chain's CDR3 is CASSPEDYGYTF. CDR3 DNA sequence: TGTGCCAGCAGCCCAGAGGACTATGGCTACACCTTC. The variable domain in full, with the rest retrieved from reference TRBV7-9 and TRBJ1-2, is DTGVSQNPRHKITKRGQNVTFRCDPISEHNRLYWYRQTLGQGPEFLTYFQNEAQLEKSRLLSDRFSAERPKGSFSTLEIQRTEQGDSAMYLCASSPEDYGYTFGSGTRLTVV.

CDR3 nucleotides: TGCGCCAGCAGCTTGGGGGGACAGGGGGCCTCCTACAATGAGCAGTTCTTC. It encodes CASSLGGQGASYNEQFF. The V call is TRBV5-1, the J call TRBJ2-1, with 12 bases fitting TRBD1. Looked up from germline, CDR1 is SGHRS and CDR2 is YFSETQ. This CDR3 has 17 amino acids. The J segment lost 0 bases and the V segment lost 0 bases, leaving 1 base of the junction unmatched.

DNA of the CDR3: TGTGCCAGCAGTCGGGACTTGGGCAGGTATGAGCAGTTCTTC. Protein sequence: CASSRDLGRYEQFF. The genes are TRBV6-5 and TRBJ2-1; maybe TRBD2 (6 bases). V lost 5 bases, J lost 8 bases, and 16 bases lay in between. CDR1 MNHEY and CDR2 SVGAGI come from the germline V gene. The CDR3 is made up of 14 amino acids.

The J gene is TRBJ2-2, the V gene TRBV19, with D tentatively TRBD1 (6 bases). Germline CDR1 is LNHDA and CDR2 is SQIVND (reference sequence). The V end lost 6 bases, the J end lost 6 bases, and 8 bases lay between the germline ends. The CDR3 is made up of 12 amino acids. CDR3 sequence: CASRGASGELFF. CDR3 nucleotides: TGTGCCAGTAGGGGGGCGTCCGGGGAGCTGTTTTTT. Full variable domain (remainder filled in from reference TRBV19 and TRBJ2-2): DGGITQSPKYLFRKEGQNVTLSCEQNLNHDAMYWYRQDPGQGLRLIYYSQIVNDFQKGDIAEGYSVSREKKESFPLTVTSAQKNPTAFYLCASRGASGELFFGEGSRLTVL.